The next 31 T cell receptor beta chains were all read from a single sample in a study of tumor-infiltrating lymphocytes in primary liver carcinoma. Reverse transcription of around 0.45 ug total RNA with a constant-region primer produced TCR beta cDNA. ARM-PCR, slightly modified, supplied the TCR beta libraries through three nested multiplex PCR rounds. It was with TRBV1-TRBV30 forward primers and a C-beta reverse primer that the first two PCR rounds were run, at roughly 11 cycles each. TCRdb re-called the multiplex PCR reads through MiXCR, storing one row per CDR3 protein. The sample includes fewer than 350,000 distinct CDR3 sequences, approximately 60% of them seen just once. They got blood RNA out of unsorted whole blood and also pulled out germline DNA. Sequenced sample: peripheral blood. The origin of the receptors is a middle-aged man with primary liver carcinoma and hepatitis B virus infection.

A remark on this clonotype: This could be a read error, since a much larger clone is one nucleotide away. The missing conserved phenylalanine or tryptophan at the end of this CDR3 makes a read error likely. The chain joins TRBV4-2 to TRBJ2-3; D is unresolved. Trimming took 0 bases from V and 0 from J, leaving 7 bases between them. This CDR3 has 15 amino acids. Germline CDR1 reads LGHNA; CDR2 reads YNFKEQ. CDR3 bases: TGTGCCAGCAGCCAAGAATGGGGTAGCACAGATACGCAGTATCTT. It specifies CASSQEWGSTDTQYL.

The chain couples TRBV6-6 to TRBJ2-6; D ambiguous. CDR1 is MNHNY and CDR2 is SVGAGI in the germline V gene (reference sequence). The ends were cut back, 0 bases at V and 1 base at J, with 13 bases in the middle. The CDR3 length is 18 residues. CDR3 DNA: TGTGCCAGCAGTTACTCGGACGGCAAACTGTCTGGGGCCAACGTCCTGACTTTC. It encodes CASSYSDGKLSGANVLTF.

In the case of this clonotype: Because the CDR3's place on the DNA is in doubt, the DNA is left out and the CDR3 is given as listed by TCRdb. CDR3 region: CSVGRGAGDNEQSF. The V call is TRBV29-1, the J call TRBJ2-1; TRBD2 is the table's D call and was not checked against the DNA. Germline V CDR1 and CDR2: SQVTM, ANQGSEA. Counting both end residues, the CDR3 totals 14 amino acids.

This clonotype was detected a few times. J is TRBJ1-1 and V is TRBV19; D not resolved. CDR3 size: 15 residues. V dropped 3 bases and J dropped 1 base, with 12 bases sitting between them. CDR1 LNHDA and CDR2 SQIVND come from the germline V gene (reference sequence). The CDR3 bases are TGTGCCAGTAGTATCTTAGGGTCCCGGAACACTGAAGCTTTCTTT. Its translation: CASSILGSRNTEAFF.

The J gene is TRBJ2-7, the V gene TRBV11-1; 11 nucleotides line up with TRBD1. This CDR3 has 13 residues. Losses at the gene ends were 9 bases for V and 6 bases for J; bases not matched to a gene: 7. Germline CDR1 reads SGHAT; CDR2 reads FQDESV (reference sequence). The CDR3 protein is CASSRDRGSEQYF. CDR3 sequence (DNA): TGTGCCAGTAGCCGGGACAGGGGGAGCGAGCAGTACTTC.

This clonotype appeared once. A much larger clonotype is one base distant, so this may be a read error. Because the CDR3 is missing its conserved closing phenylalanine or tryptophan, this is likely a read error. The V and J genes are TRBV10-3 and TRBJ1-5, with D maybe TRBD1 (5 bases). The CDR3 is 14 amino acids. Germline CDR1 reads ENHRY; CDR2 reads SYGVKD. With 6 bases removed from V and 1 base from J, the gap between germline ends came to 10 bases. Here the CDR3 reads CAIRGGGSNQPQHL. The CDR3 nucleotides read TGTGCCATCAGGGGGGGGGGAAGCAATCAGCCCCAGCATTTA.

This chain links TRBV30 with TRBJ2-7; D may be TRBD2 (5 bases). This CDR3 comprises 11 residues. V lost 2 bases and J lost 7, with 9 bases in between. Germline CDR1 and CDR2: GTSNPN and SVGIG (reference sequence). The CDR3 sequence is CAWSLSGEQYF. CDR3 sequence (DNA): TGTGCCTGGAGTCTCTCGGGGGAGCAGTACTTC.

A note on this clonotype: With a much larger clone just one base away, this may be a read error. The CDR3 sequence is CASSVADWAPEQYF. Written as DNA, the CDR3 is TGTGCCAGCAGCGTGGCGGACTGGGCCCCCGAGCAGTACTTC. The gene calls are TRBV5-4 and TRBJ2-7, with D tentatively TRBD2 (5 bases). Between the trimmed V and J ends, which lost 4 bases and 6 bases, there was a span of 17 bases. The V gene's germline CDR1 is SGHNT and CDR2 YYREEE (reference sequence). This CDR3 spans 14 amino acids.

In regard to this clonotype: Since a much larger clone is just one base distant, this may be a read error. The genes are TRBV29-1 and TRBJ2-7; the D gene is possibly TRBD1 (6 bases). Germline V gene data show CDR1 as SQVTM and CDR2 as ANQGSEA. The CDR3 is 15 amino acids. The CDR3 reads CSAWAGTSATYDQYF. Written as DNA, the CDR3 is TGCAGCGCTTGGGCTGGGACATCAGCGACCTACGATCAGTACTTC.

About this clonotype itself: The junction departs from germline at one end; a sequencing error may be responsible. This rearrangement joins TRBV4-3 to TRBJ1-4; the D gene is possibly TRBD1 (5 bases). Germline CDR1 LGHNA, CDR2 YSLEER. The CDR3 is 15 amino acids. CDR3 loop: CTSSQGGGTNEKLFF. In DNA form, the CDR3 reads TGCACCAGCAGCCAAGGTGGGGGAACTAATGAAAAACTGTTTTTT.

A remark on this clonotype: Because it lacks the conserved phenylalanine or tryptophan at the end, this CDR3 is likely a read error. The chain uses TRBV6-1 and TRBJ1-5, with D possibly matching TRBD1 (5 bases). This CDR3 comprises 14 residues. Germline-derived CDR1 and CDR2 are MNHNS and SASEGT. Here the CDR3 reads CSSSDDRPNQPQHI. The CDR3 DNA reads TGCTCCAGCAGTGACGACAGACCGAATCAGCCCCAGCATATT.

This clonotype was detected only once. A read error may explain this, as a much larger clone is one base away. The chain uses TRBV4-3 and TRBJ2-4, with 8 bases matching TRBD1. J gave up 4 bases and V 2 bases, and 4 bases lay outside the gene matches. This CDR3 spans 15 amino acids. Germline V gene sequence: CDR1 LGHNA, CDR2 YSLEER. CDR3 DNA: TGCGCCAGCAGCCAATCGACAGGGGAGAAAAACATTCAGTACTTC. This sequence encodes CASSQSTGEKNIQYF.

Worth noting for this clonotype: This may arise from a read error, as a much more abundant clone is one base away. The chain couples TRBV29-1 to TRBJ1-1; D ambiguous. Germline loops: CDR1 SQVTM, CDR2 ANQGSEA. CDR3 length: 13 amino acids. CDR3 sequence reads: CSVQRVVGTEVFF. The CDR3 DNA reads TGCAGCGTCCAGCGGGTAGTCGGCACTGAAGTTTTCTTT.

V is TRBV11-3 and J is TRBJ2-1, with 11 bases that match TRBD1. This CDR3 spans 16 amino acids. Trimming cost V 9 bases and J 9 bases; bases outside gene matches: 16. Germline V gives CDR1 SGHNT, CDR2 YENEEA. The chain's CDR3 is CARSLNSPGTGGEQFF. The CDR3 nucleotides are TGTGCCAGGAGTTTAAATTCCCCCGGGACAGGGGGTGAGCAGTTCTTC.

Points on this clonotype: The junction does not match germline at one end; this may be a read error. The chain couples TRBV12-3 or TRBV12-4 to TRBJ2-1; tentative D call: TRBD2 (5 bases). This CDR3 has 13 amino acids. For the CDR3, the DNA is TGTGTCAGCAGTTTAGCGCTGAATCTTAAGCAGTTCTTC. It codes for CVSSLALNLKQFF.

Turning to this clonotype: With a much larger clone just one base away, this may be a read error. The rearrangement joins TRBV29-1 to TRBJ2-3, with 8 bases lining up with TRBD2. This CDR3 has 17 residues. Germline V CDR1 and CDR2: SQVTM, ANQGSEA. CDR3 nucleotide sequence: TGCAGCGTTCGCCAGTGGGGTTCGGGAGGGGTCACAAATACGCAGTATTTT. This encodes CSVRQWGSGGVTNTQYF.

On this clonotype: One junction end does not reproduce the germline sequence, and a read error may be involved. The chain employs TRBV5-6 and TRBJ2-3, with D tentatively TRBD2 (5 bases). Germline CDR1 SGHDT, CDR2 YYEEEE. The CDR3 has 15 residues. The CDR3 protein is CASSLYGASTETQYF. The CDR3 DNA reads TGTGCCAGCAGCTTGTACGGCGCTAGCACAGAGACGCAGTATTTT.

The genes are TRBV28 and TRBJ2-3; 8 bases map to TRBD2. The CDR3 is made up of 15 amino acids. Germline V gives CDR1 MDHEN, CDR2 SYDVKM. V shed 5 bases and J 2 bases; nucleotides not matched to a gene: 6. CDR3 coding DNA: TGTGCCAGCAGTCTTAGCGGGGACGTCACAGATACGCAGTATTTT. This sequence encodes CASSLSGDVTDTQYF.

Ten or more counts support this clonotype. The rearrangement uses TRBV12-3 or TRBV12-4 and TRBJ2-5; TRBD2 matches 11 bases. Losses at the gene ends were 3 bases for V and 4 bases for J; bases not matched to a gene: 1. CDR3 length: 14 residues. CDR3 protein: CASSLGTSGETQYF. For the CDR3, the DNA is TGTGCCAGCAGTTTGGGGACTAGCGGAGAGACCCAGTACTTC.

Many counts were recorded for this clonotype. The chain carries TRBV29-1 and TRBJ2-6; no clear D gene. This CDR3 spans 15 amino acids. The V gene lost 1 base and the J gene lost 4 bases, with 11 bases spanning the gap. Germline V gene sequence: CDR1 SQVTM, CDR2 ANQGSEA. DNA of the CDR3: TGCAGCGTTGAAGCCCGCTCCTCCGGGGCCAACGTCCTGACTTTC. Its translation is CSVEARSSGANVLTF.

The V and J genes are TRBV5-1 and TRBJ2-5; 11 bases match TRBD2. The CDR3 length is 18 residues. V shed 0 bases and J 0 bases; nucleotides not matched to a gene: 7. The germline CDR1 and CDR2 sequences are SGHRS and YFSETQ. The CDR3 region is CASSLGGLAATYQETQYF. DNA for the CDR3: TGCGCCAGCAGCTTGGGGGGACTAGCGGCTACGTACCAAGAGACCCAGTACTTC.

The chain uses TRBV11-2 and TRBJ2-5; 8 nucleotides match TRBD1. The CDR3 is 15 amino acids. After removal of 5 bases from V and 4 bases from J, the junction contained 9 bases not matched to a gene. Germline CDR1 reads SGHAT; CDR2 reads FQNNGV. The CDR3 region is CASSPWTGTGETQYF. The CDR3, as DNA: TGTGCCAGCAGCCCATGGACAGGGACGGGAGAGACCCAGTACTTC. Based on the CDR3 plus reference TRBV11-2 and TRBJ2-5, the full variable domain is EAGVAQSPRYKIIEKRQSVAFWCNPISGHATLYWYQQILGQGPKLLIQFQNNGVVDDSQLPKDRFSAERLKGVDSTLKIQPAKLEDSAVYLCASSPWTGTGETQYFGPGTRLLVL.

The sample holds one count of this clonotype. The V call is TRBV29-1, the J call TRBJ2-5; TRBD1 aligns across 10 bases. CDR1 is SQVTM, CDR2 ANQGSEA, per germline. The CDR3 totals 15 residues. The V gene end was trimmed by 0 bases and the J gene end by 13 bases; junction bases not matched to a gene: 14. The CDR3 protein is CSVEDGTGANGARYF. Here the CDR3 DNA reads TGCAGCGTTGAAGACGGGACAGGGGCGAACGGTGCCCGGTACTTC.

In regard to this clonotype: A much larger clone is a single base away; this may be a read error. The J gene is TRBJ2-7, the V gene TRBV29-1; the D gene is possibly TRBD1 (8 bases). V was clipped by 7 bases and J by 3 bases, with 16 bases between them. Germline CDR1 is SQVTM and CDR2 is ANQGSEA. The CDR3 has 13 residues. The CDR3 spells CSGGGTGGYEQYF. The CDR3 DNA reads TGCAGCGGGGGGGGGACAGGAGGCTACGAGCAGTACTTC.

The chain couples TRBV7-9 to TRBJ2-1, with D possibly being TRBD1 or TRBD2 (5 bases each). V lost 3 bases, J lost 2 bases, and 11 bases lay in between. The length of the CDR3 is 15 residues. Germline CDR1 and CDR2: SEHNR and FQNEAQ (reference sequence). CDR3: CASSLLPGPYNEQFF. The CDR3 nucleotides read TGTGCCAGCAGCTTGCTACCGGGACCCTACAATGAGCAGTTCTTC.

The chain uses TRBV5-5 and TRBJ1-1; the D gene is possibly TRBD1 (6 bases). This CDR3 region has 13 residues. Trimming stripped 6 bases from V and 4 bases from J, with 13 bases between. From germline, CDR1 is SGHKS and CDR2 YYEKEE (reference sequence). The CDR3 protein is CASTPRGSTEAFF. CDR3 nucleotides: TGTGCCAGCACCCCAAGGGGGTCCACTGAAGCTTTCTTT.

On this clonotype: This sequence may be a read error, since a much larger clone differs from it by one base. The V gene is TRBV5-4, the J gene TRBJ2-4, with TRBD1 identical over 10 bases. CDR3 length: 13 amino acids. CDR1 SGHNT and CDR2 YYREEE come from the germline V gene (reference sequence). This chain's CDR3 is CASNLDRGNIQYF. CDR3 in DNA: TGTGCCAGCAACTTGGACAGGGGGAACATTCAGTACTTC.

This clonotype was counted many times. CDR3 residues: CSGRTANTEAFF. As DNA, the CDR3 is TGCAGCGGCCGGACAGCGAACACTGAAGCTTTCTTT. The V and J genes are TRBV29-1 and TRBJ1-1, with D tentatively TRBD1 (6 bases). Between the trimmed V and J ends, which lost 7 bases and 1 base, there was a span of 10 bases. Germline V gene lookup returns CDR1 SQVTM and CDR2 ANQGSEA. The CDR3 extends over 12 amino acids.

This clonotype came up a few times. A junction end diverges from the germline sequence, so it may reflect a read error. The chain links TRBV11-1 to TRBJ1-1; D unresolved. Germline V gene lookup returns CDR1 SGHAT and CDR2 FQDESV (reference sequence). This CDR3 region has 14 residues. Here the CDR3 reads CASSRPEESIETFF. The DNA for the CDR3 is TGTGCCAGCAGCCGACCAGAAGAGAGCATTGAAACTTTCTTT.

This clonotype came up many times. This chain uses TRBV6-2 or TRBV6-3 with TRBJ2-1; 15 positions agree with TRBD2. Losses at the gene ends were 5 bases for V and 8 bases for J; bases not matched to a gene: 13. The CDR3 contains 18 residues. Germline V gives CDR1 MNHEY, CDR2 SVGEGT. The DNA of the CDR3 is TGTGCCAGCAGTCCCCGGACTAGCGGGAGGGGAGTAATGGATGAGCAGTTCTTC. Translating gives CASSPRTSGRGVMDEQFF.

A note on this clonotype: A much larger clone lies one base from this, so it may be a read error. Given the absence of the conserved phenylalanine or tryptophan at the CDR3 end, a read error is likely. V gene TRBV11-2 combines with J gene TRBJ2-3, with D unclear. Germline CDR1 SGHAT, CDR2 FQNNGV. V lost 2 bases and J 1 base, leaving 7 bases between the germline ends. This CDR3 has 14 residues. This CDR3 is CASSLFGGTDTQYI. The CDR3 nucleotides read TGTGCCAGCAGCTTATTCGGAGGCACAGATACGCAGTATATT.